Presented here are 29 T cell receptor beta chains from one specimen sequenced in a study of human T cells and chemical hapten exposure. TCRdb reanalysed the RACE reads using MiXCR and keeps one entry per CDR3 protein. The sample lists just under 350,000 distinct CDR3 sequences, around 7% occurring once. Time point described: patch test 1, 2 weeks after DPC sensitization. Regarding treatment: therapeutic diphenylcyclopropenone sensitization with weekly scalp DPC. The material was whole blood, obtained in connection with sensitization to the hapten diphenylcyclopropenone (DPC). Receptors originate from a woman younger than 30 with alopecia areata. Some clones in this sample may be carry-over from other donors' samples.

This clonotype was found once. The chain is built from TRBV6-2 or TRBV6-3 and TRBJ1-5; perhaps TRBD1 as D (6 bases). Germline V gene data show CDR1 as MNHEY and CDR2 as SVGEGT. V was shortened by 8 bases and J by 2 bases, with 16 bases between the two germline ends. CDR3 length equals 15 residues. The CDR3 bases are TGTGCCAGCGGGGCCCCAGGGGAACGCAATCAGCCCCAGCATTTT. This sequence encodes CASGAPGERNQPQHF.

This chain uses TRBV18 with TRBJ2-1; maybe TRBD1 (6 bases). Per the germline V gene, CDR1 is KGHSH and CDR2 is LQKENI. CDR3 length equals 20 residues. Trimming removed 3 bases at V and 0 bases at J, with 24 bases between. CDR3 sequence (DNA): TGTGCCAGCTCACCCCCGACCGGGGTCGACAGGTCCTACTCCTACAATGAGCAGTTCTTC. Amino acid sequence: CASSPPTGVDRSYSYNEQFF.

This clonotype was seen repeatedly, ten times or more. This chain joins TRBV12-3 or TRBV12-4 and TRBJ2-1; D could derive from TRBD1 or TRBD2 (6 bases each). V lost 4 bases to trimming and J lost 10 bases, with 17 bases between them. This CDR3 has 14 amino acids. Here the CDR3 reads CASSSVLGGEEQFF. The CDR3 coding sequence is TGTGCCAGCAGTTCAGTCTTGGGGGGCGAGGAGCAGTTCTTC.

This clonotype has ten or more counts. The V call is TRBV27, the J call TRBJ2-7; maybe TRBD2 (5 bases). Per germline, CDR1 MNHEY and CDR2 SMNVEV (reference sequence). Trimming took off 4 bases at V and 1 base at J, with 5 bases between the two ends. The CDR3 runs 12 residues. The CDR3: CASSSGSYEQYF. Here the CDR3 DNA reads TGTGCCAGCAGTTCGGGGTCCTACGAGCAGTACTTC.

This clonotype was picked up a small number of times. This chain connects TRBV6-1 to TRBJ2-5; 11 nucleotides match TRBD2. Germline CDR1 and CDR2: MNHNS and SASEGT. The length of the CDR3 is 15 residues. J lost 1 base, V lost 8 bases, and 6 bases had no gene match. The CDR3 is CASGAGTSGQETQYF. The DNA of the CDR3 is TGTGCCAGCGGCGCTGGGACTAGCGGCCAAGAGACCCAGTACTTC.

The chain combines TRBV18 with TRBJ1-5; D unresolved. Germline V lookup: CDR1 KGHSH, CDR2 LQKENI. The CDR3 is made up of 15 amino acids. Trimming removed 2 bases at V and 3 bases at J, with 11 bases between. The CDR3 region is CASSPFRQDNQPQHF. In DNA, the CDR3 is TGTGCCAGCTCACCATTTAGGCAGGACAATCAGCCCCAGCATTTT.

This clonotype was found a few times. CDR3 sequence: CATSGRQGSSGELFF. CDR3 bases: TGTGCCACCAGCGGGAGACAGGGATCGTCCGGGGAGCTGTTTTTT. The rearrangement links TRBV24-1 to TRBJ2-2; TRBD1 is a possible D gene (7 bases). The V end lost 7 bases, the J end lost 6 bases, and 17 bases lay between the germline ends. The CDR3 has 15 amino acids. Germline values: CDR1 KGHDR, CDR2 SFDVKD.

This clonotype came up a few times. V is TRBV7-9 and J is TRBJ2-3; maybe TRBD2 (7 bases). The CDR3 is 12 amino acids. V lost 5 bases and J 10 bases, leaving 13 bases between the germline ends. Per germline, CDR1 SEHNR and CDR2 FQNEAQ (reference sequence). In DNA, the CDR3 is TGTGCCAGCAGCCAGGGGACTACTCCGCAGTATTTT. As protein: CASSQGTTPQYF.

This clonotype was seen only a few times. The V and J genes are TRBV12-3 or TRBV12-4 and TRBJ2-2, with TRBD2 identical over 8 bases. With V trimmed by 3 bases and J by 3 bases, 6 bases remained unmatched. CDR3 size: 16 residues. In DNA form, the CDR3 reads TGTGCCAGCAGTTTTAGCGGGACATCCTACACCGGGGAGCTGTTTTTT. The encoded protein is CASSFSGTSYTGELFF.

This clonotype was seen many times. The V call is TRBV4-1, the J call TRBJ1-5; D is unresolved. CDR3 length: 13 residues. Trimming removed 0 bases at V and 4 bases at J, with 4 bases between. In germline, CDR1 is MGHRA, CDR2 YSYEKL. The CDR3 region has the DNA TGCGCCAGCAGCCAAGATCGGAATCAGCCCCAGCATTTT. This translates into CASSQDRNQPQHF.

This clonotype was detected ten times or more. V usage is TRBV29-1 and J usage is TRBJ1-1; 7 bases fit TRBD1. Unmatched junction bases numbered 6, after V lost 0 bases and J lost 2 bases. This CDR3 contains 15 residues. Germline assignment: CDR1 SQVTM and CDR2 ANQGSEA. Written as DNA, the CDR3 is TGCAGCGTTGAAGATACGGGAGGGGGCAACACTGAAGCTTTCTTT. This translates into CSVEDTGGGNTEAFF.

This clonotype was detected many times. This chain uses TRBV25-1 with TRBJ2-1; D is possibly TRBD2 (6 bases). CDR1 MGHDK and CDR2 SYGVNS come from the germline V gene. V lost 3 bases and J 5 bases, leaving 23 bases between the germline ends. The CDR3 spans 18 residues. The CDR3 DNA reads as TGTGCCAGCAGTGAGCCCGGTAGTCGGGGGACCCTCGACAATGAGCAGTTCTTC. Translated, it gives CASSEPGSRGTLDNEQFF.

This clonotype has just a few counts. The chain is built from TRBV6-2 or TRBV6-3 and TRBJ1-2; TRBD1 matches 9 bases. Trimming removed 4 bases from V and 8 bases from J; junction bases left unmatched: 8. The CDR3 loop spans 14 amino acids. Germline loops: CDR1 MNHEY, CDR2 SVGEGT. The CDR3, as DNA: TGTGCCAGCAGTTTCTCCCCCGGGACAGGGGGCTACACCTTC. It encodes CASSFSPGTGGYTF.

This clonotype has a count of ten or more. V usage is TRBV6-5 and J usage is TRBJ2-1, with TRBD1 identical over 7 bases. V was clipped by 6 bases and J by 9 bases; unmatched bases: 14. The CDR3 consists of 15 residues. Germline V gives CDR1 MNHEY, CDR2 SVGAGI. Written as DNA, the CDR3 is TGTGCCAGCAGCCGCGGACAGGTCTCTATAAGTGAGCAGTTCTTC. Amino acid sequence: CASSRGQVSISEQFF.

This clonotype was picked up a small number of times. The rearrangement links TRBV5-1 to TRBJ1-2; TRBD1 matches at 8 bases. Losses at the gene ends were 0 bases for V and 4 bases for J; bases not matched to a gene: 5. The CDR3 runs to 15 residues. Germline V gene sequence: CDR1 SGHRS, CDR2 YFSETQ. The CDR3 is CASSLDTGTGYGYTF. The CDR3 DNA reads TGCGCCAGCAGCTTGGATACCGGGACAGGCTATGGCTACACCTTC.

This clonotype was seen ten or more times. This sequence joins TRBV3-1 and TRBJ2-1; TRBD2 is a possible D gene (6 bases). V lost 1 base and J lost 14, with 12 bases in between. The germline CDR1 and CDR2 sequences are LGHDT and YNNKEL (reference sequence). The CDR3 has 12 residues. The CDR3 loop reads CASSQGGGGEFF. The CDR3 region has the DNA TGTGCCAGCAGCCAAGGAGGCGGAGGGGAGTTCTTC.

There are many counts of this clonotype. In DNA form, the CDR3 reads TGTGCCAGCAGCTCTACCGGGGTTGCCTACGAGCAGTACTTC. It is translated as CASSSTGVAYEQYF. This chain uses TRBV11-2 with TRBJ2-7, with D possibly being TRBD2 (5 bases). Deletions cut 4 bases from V and 2 bases from J, with 12 bases between. Germline V gene sequence: CDR1 SGHAT, CDR2 FQNNGV. This CDR3 is 14 amino acids long.

This clonotype was seen ten or more times. The chain links TRBV12-3 or TRBV12-4 to TRBJ1-1; D is possibly TRBD1 (5 bases). CDR3 length: 13 amino acids. Trimming removed 7 bases at V and 4 bases at J, with 13 bases between. The CDR3 DNA sequence: TGTGCCAGCAAGACGTGGGGGGGCACTGAAGCTTTCTTT. Protein sequence: CASKTWGGTEAFF.

In this sample, this clonotype turned up many times. V and J are TRBV3-1 and TRBJ2-3, with TRBD2 matching 9 bases. V lost 1 base to trimming and J lost 2 bases; unmatched junction nucleotides: 10. This CDR3 comprises 18 residues. The germline gives CDR1 LGHDT, CDR2 YNNKEL (reference sequence). Written as DNA, the CDR3 is TGTGCCAGCAGCCAAGGTGGGAGCGGGGGGACTTTCACAGATACGCAGTATTTT. Protein sequence: CASSQGGSGGTFTDTQYF.

The chain is built from TRBV5-1 and TRBJ2-7; the D is unclear. The CDR3 length is 12 residues. V was shortened by 5 bases and J by 6 bases, with 12 bases between the two germline ends. The germline V gene has CDR1 SGHRS and CDR2 YFSETQ. CDR3 nucleotides: TGCGCCAGCAGTTCGGACGGGTCCGAGCAGTACTTC. Its protein product is CASSSDGSEQYF.

The V and J genes are TRBV15 and TRBJ2-2, with no clear D. The V end was cut by 8 bases, the J end by 9 bases, with 10 bases between. The V gene's germline CDR1 is LNHNV and CDR2 YYDKDF (reference sequence). This CDR3 contains 11 residues. The CDR3 DNA follows: TGTGCCACCTCCGCGGCGCGGGAGCTGTTTTTT. Translating it yields CATSAARELFF.

A word on this clonotype: A much larger clonotype is one base distant, so this may be a read error. The V gene is TRBV7-2, the J gene TRBJ2-3, with D unclear. This CDR3 contains 15 residues. Trimming cost V 6 bases and J 3 bases, with 16 bases left between them. Germline V gene data show CDR1 as SGHTA and CDR2 as FQGNSA. The CDR3 region is CASRRPGLSTDTQYF. Here the CDR3 DNA reads TGTGCCAGCAGACGGCCGGGTTTAAGTACAGATACGCAGTATTTT.

The rearrangement uses TRBV11-2 and TRBJ2-7, with D hard to call. This CDR3 is built from 12 residues. Trimming stripped 5 bases from V and 3 bases from J, with 8 bases between. The germline CDR1 and CDR2 sequences are SGHAT and FQNNGV. CDR3 loop: CASSISNYEQYF. The CDR3 bases are TGTGCCAGCAGCATCTCTAACTACGAGCAGTACTTC.

As DNA, the CDR3 is TGTGCCAGCAGCCAGTTCAATCAGCCCCAGCATTTT. Amino acids: CASSQFNQPQHF. V usage is TRBV3-1 and J usage is TRBJ1-5; no clear D gene. Trimming took 3 bases from V and 3 from J, leaving 3 bases between them. This CDR3 is built from 12 residues. CDR1 is LGHDT, CDR2 YNNKEL, per germline (reference sequence).

V is TRBV6-2 or TRBV6-3 and J is TRBJ2-7, with TRBD1 as a possible D gene (6 bases). The V gene lost 4 bases and the J gene lost 2 bases, with 15 bases spanning the gap. The germline CDR1 and CDR2 sequences are MNHEY and SVGEGT. The CDR3 length is 15 residues. In DNA, the CDR3 is TGTGCCAGCAGTTCATACGGACAGATCGCCTACGAGCAGTACTTC. As protein: CASSSYGQIAYEQYF.

The genes are TRBV7-9 and TRBJ2-3; D gene unclear. V was trimmed by 5 bases and J by 4 bases, leaving 10 bases between them. CDR1 and CDR2 (germline): SEHNR, FQNEAQ (reference sequence). This CDR3 is 13 amino acids long. The CDR3, as DNA: TGTGCCAGCAGCGATGGGCAGGCAGATACGCAGTATTTT. Encoded protein: CASSDGQADTQYF.

This clonotype has just one count. The conserved phenylalanine or tryptophan is not found at the CDR3 terminus, so this likely reflects a read error. The V and J genes are TRBV5-1 and TRBJ1-6, with D perhaps TRBD1 (5 bases). The CDR3 length is 16 residues. The germline gives CDR1 SGHRS, CDR2 YFSETQ. V lost 2 bases and J lost 6, with 15 bases in between. The CDR3 region has the DNA TGCGCCAGCAGCTTAGGCCCCAATGGGGGTAATTCACCCCTCCACTCT. This translates into CASSLGPNGGNSPLHS.

V gene TRBV18 combines with J gene TRBJ2-2, with unresolved D. V shed 3 bases and J shed 4 bases, with 9 bases lying between them. Germline CDR1 and CDR2: KGHSH and LQKENI. The CDR3 is 14 residues long. CDR3 coding DNA: TGTGCCAGCTCACCGAGACAACCCACCGGGGAGCTGTTTTTT. Protein: CASSPRQPTGELFF.

The rearrangement uses TRBV27 and TRBJ2-3; no reliable D call. Trimming stripped 4 bases from V and 5 bases from J, with 10 bases between. The germline V gene encodes CDR1 MNHEY and CDR2 SMNVEV (reference sequence). This CDR3 comprises 13 residues. This CDR3 is CASSSWGQDTQYF. CDR3 coding DNA: TGTGCCAGCAGTTCATGGGGTCAAGATACGCAGTATTTT.